This entry is about one TCR beta chain. This entry is derived from a study of blood T cell repertoires in COVID-19. On the study more broadly: Samples representing acute and convalescent COVID-19 were sourced from the United States, Italy and Spain.

The V gene lost 1 base and the J gene lost 6 bases, with 7 bases spanning the gap. CDR3 length: 13 amino acids. The V gene's germline CDR1 is KGHSH and CDR2 LQKENI. Using immunoSEQ multiplex PCR, the repertoire was profiled, and TCRdb retains in-frame clones only, with some absent. The sample holds fewer than 150,000 clones, 60% to 85% seen once. The chain couples TRBV18 to TRBJ1-5; D is uncertain. The TCR comes from a man in his 70s with acute or convalescent COVID-19. Specimen: peripheral blood. CDR3 protein: CASSPQEAQPQHF. DNA for the CDR3: TGTGCCAGCTCACCACAGGAGGCTCAGCCCCAGCATTTT.